Each of the 24 T cell receptor beta chains below was sequenced from the same sample in a study of Tregs in tolerant kidney transplant recipients. Method: immunoSEQ multiplex PCR; TCRdb's copy keeps in-frame clones and lacks some. The repertoire has some 55,000 clones, 75% to 90% of them found once; the top ten carry roughly 2.2%. The input for sequencing was Tregs from blood, taken before the transplant. These TCRs come from a human donor who received a combined kidney and bone marrow transplant.

The chain combines TRBV11-2 with TRBJ2-7; TRBD2 agrees at 8 bases. J was trimmed by 6 bases and V by 5 bases; bases with no gene match: 18. Germline lookup yields CDR1 SGHAT and CDR2 FQNNGV. The CDR3 is 17 amino acids. Written as DNA, the CDR3 is TGTGCCAGCAGCCCGAACGCGGGACTAGTAAAGTTTGTCGAGCAGTACTTC. Translating it yields CASSPNAGLVKFVEQYF.

The chain recombines TRBV11-2 with TRBJ2-5, with 12 positions matching TRBD2. J gave up 5 bases and V 1 base, and 2 bases lay outside the gene matches. Germline-derived CDR1 and CDR2 are SGHAT and FQNNGV. The CDR3 extends over 15 amino acids. In DNA form, the CDR3 reads TGTGCCAGCAGCTTAGGGCTAGCGGGGGGGGAGACCCAGTACTTC. Translation: CASSLGLAGGETQYF.

The chain has TRBV5-6 and TRBJ2-4; 8 bases map to TRBD1. Losses at the gene ends were 1 base for V and 3 bases for J; bases not matched to a gene: 6. Germline V gene sequence: CDR1 SGHDT, CDR2 YYEEEE. The CDR3 sequence is 16 residues long. CDR3 amino acids: CASSLRDRTRKNIQYF. For the CDR3, the DNA is TGTGCCAGCAGCTTGAGGGACAGGACACGCAAAAACATTCAGTACTTC.

This chain uses TRBV6-6 with TRBJ1-2; maybe TRBD1 (6 bases). This CDR3 has 15 residues. Germline CDR1 MNHNY, CDR2 SVGAGI (reference sequence). V lost 6 bases and J 3 bases, leaving 17 bases between the germline ends. The CDR3 is CASSPDRDIHYGYTF. Written as DNA, the CDR3 is TGTGCCAGCAGCCCCGACCGGGACATTCACTATGGCTACACCTTC.

This chain links TRBV5-4 with TRBJ2-3; TRBD1 might be the D (5 bases). Germline-derived CDR1 and CDR2 are SGHNT and YYREEE (reference sequence). The V end lost 1 base, the J end lost 2 bases, and 11 bases lay between the germline ends. This CDR3 is built from 15 residues. The CDR3 DNA follows: TGTGCCAGCAGCTTGAATCCAGGGCCCACAGATACGCAGTATTTT. This codes for CASSLNPGPTDTQYF.

The chain recombines TRBV5-1 with TRBJ2-2, with D perhaps TRBD1 (5 bases). V was trimmed by 5 bases and J by 2 bases, leaving 13 bases between them. Germline V gene data show CDR1 as SGHRS and CDR2 as YFSETQ. CDR3 length: 15 residues. CDR3 sequence: CASRLGAGNTGELFF. The CDR3 DNA is TGCGCCAGCAGGCTAGGGGCCGGTAACACCGGGGAGCTGTTTTTT. Full variable domain (rest looked up from reference TRBV5-1 and TRBJ2-2): KAGVTQTPRYLIKTRGQQVTLSCSPISGHRSVSWYQQTPGQGLQFLFEYFSETQRNKGNFPGRFSGRQFSNSRSEMNVSTLELGDSALYLCASRLGAGNTGELFFGEGSRLTVL.

This clone was observed a few times. This sequence joins TRBV7-9 and TRBJ2-2; D possibly uses TRBD1 or TRBD2 (7 bases each). Trimming took off 6 bases at V and 3 bases at J, with 14 bases between the two ends. The CDR3 totals 15 residues. Per the germline V gene, CDR1 is SEHNR and CDR2 is FQNEAQ (reference sequence). CDR3 loop: CASRKGGGDTGELFF. Here the CDR3 DNA reads TGTGCCAGCAGAAAGGGAGGGGGCGACACCGGGGAGCTGTTTTTT.

For this clone: Germline and junction disagree at one end, which may indicate a read error. The V gene is TRBV12-5, the J gene TRBJ2-1; the D call may be TRBD1 or TRBD2 (6 bases each). Germline V lookup: CDR1 LGHNT, CDR2 FRNRAP. This CDR3 is built from 15 residues. The DNA of the CDR3 is TGTGCTAGTGACCTGAGGGGGGCCTCCCACAATGAGCAGTTCTTC. It specifies CASDLRGASHNEQFF.

This sequence joins TRBV9 and TRBJ2-3, with D tentatively TRBD2 (5 bases). The germline V gene has CDR1 SGDLS and CDR2 YYNGEE. With 4 bases removed from V and 4 bases from J, the gap between germline ends came to 10 bases. The CDR3 is 13 amino acids. The CDR3 region is CASSLREADTQYF. In DNA form, the CDR3 reads TGTGCCAGCAGCCTACGGGAAGCAGATACGCAGTATTTT.

This chain uses TRBV2 with TRBJ1-1; possibly TRBD1 for D (5 bases). CDR1 is SNHLY, CDR2 FYNNEI, per germline. V gave up 8 bases and J gave up 9 bases, with 28 bases separating them. The CDR3 is 16 residues long. The CDR3 coding sequence is TGTGCCAGCGTAGGGGCAGGGCTTTCGGGAATGTTAAAAGCTTTCTTT. Translation gives CASVGAGLSGMLKAFF.

The chain has TRBV28 and TRBJ1-2; 7 nucleotides agree with TRBD1. The CDR3 consists of 15 residues. Germline CDR1 is MDHEN and CDR2 is SYDVKM. The J segment lost 4 bases and the V segment lost 5 bases, leaving 10 bases of the junction unmatched. The CDR3 loop is CASSHDTQGRYGYTF. The CDR3 DNA reads TGTGCCAGCAGTCACGATACACAGGGGCGCTATGGCTACACCTTC.

This clone was detected only once. The chain combines TRBV2 with TRBJ2-2; no clear D. The CDR3 totals 13 residues. Germline assignment: CDR1 SNHLY and CDR2 FYNNEI. Trimming took 0 bases from V and 6 from J, leaving 5 bases between them. The CDR3 bases are TGTGCCAGCAGTGAAGCCATGGCCGGGGAGCTGTTTTTT. Translating gives CASSEAMAGELFF. The full variable domain, completed using reference TRBV2 and TRBJ2-2, is EPEVTQTPSHQVTQMGQEVILRCVPISNHLYFYWYRQILGQKVEFLVSFYNNEISEKSEIFDDQFSVERPDGSNFTLKIRSTKLEDSAMYFCASSEAMAGELFFGEGSRLTVL.

V usage is TRBV4-2 and J usage is TRBJ1-5, with TRBD1 as a possible D gene (6 bases). Deletions cut 4 bases from V and 5 bases from J, with 12 bases between. The CDR3 spans 14 residues. Germline V gives CDR1 LGHNA, CDR2 YNFKEQ. The CDR3 DNA reads as TGTGCCAGCAGCCCTCGGGGGCCGGATCAGCCCCAGCATTTT. Translated, it gives CASSPRGPDQPQHF.

The rearrangement links TRBV20-1 to TRBJ1-1, with D unclear. The CDR3 sequence is 11 residues long. Germline CDR1 and CDR2: DFQATT and SNEGSKA (reference sequence). V gave up 2 bases and J gave up 7 bases, with 8 bases separating them. CDR3 sequence reads: CSARTTVEAFF. For the CDR3, the DNA is TGCAGTGCTAGAACTACAGTTGAAGCTTTCTTT.

V gene TRBV27 combines with J gene TRBJ1-2; the D gene is possibly TRBD1 (5 bases). The CDR3 contains 14 residues. The V end lost 5 bases, the J end lost 4 bases, and 14 bases lay between the germline ends. From germline, CDR1 is MNHEY and CDR2 SMNVEV (reference sequence). This CDR3 reads CASSQPGGGYGYTF. The CDR3 DNA follows: TGTGCCAGCAGTCAACCCGGGGGGGGCTATGGCTACACCTTC.

This chain joins TRBV4-3 and TRBJ2-6, with TRBD1 identical over 7 bases. Germline V gene lookup returns CDR1 LGHNA and CDR2 YSLEER. V shed 0 bases, J shed 2 bases, and the junction held 7 bases outside the gene matches. This CDR3 spans 18 amino acids. The CDR3 sequence is CASSQDPPRGTGANVLTF. The CDR3 DNA sequence: TGCGCCAGCAGCCAAGATCCTCCCAGGGGGACTGGGGCCAACGTCCTGACTTTC.

The count of this clone is one. The identical CDR3 is also encoded by other nucleotide sequences in the sample. The chain employs TRBV10-2 and TRBJ1-2; possibly TRBD1 for D (5 bases). This CDR3 is 12 amino acids long. The V and J ends lost 6 bases and 4 bases respectively, with 9 bases between them. CDR1 and CDR2 (germline): WSHSY, SAAADI. The CDR3 sequence: CASRTDSYGYTF. DNA for the CDR3: TGCGCCAGCAGGACAGATTCCTATGGCTACACCTTC.

The chain recombines TRBV19 with TRBJ1-3; 7 nucleotides agree with TRBD1. The CDR3 is made up of 15 amino acids. Per the germline V gene, CDR1 is LNHDA and CDR2 is SQIVND (reference sequence). With V trimmed by 1 base and J by 2 bases, 2 bases remained unmatched. CDR3 sequence reads: CASSIAGQPGNTIYF. In DNA form, the CDR3 reads TGTGCCAGTAGTATAGCGGGACAGCCTGGAAACACCATATATTTT.

The J gene is TRBJ1-1, the V gene TRBV28, with D maybe TRBD1 (6 bases). Deletions cut 0 bases from V and 1 base from J, with 15 bases between. The germline V gene encodes CDR1 MDHEN and CDR2 SYDVKM. This CDR3 is built from 17 residues. The CDR3 sequence is CASSLWNLQGRNTEAFF. CDR3 DNA: TGTGCCAGCAGTTTATGGAACTTACAGGGAAGGAACACTGAAGCTTTCTTT. Looking up the rest from reference TRBV28 and TRBJ1-1 gives the full variable domain: DVKVTQSSRYLVKRTGEKVFLECVQDMDHENMFWYRQDPGLGLRLIYFSYDVKMKEKGDIPEGYSVSREKKERFSLILESASTNQTSMYLCASSLWNLQGRNTEAFFGQGTRLTVV.

This clone was seen once. The V and J genes are TRBV2 and TRBJ2-1; D tentatively reads TRBD1 or TRBD2 (5 bases each). V was pared by 6 bases and J by 0 bases, with 15 bases between. The CDR3 covers 16 residues. CDR1 and CDR2 (germline): SNHLY, FYNNEI. CDR3 in amino acids: CASSYHEGSSYNEQFF. The CDR3 nucleotides read TGTGCCAGCAGCTACCACGAGGGGTCCTCCTACAATGAGCAGTTCTTC.

This clone was counted only a few times. This chain joins TRBV7-2 and TRBJ2-1, with a possible D match to TRBD2 (5 bases). Germline V gives CDR1 SGHTA, CDR2 FQGNSA. Trimming removed 5 bases from V and 5 bases from J, with 10 bases in between. The length of the CDR3 is 13 residues. CDR3 in amino acids: CASSPAGDNEQFF. The CDR3 DNA sequence: TGTGCCAGCAGCCCAGCCGGGGACAATGAGCAGTTCTTC.

V is TRBV2 and J is TRBJ2-1, with 7 positions matching TRBD2. After removal of 2 bases from V and 6 bases from J, the junction contained 7 bases not matched to a gene. Germline V lookup: CDR1 SNHLY, CDR2 FYNNEI. CDR3 size: 15 residues. CDR3 in DNA: TGTGCCAGCAGTGAATCCAGCGGGATATCCAATGAGCAGTTCTTC. Residues: CASSESSGISNEQFF.

The V call is TRBV2, the J call TRBJ2-7; TRBD1 matches 8 bases. The length of the CDR3 is 14 residues. With 5 bases clipped from V and 4 bases from J, the junction kept 7 bases outside the gene matches. Germline values: CDR1 SNHLY, CDR2 FYNNEI. CDR3 DNA sequence: TGTGCCAGCAGTCAAGGACAGGGATTGTACGAGCAGTACTTC. Protein sequence: CASSQGQGLYEQYF.

The CDR3 bases are TGTGCCAGCAGTCGAGCACCCACTGAAACAGATACGCAGTATTTT. Protein: CASSRAPTETDTQYF. V usage is TRBV2 and J usage is TRBJ2-3; no firm D call. This CDR3 is built from 15 residues. CDR1 and CDR2 (germline): SNHLY, FYNNEI. V lost 5 bases and J lost 3, with 15 bases in between.